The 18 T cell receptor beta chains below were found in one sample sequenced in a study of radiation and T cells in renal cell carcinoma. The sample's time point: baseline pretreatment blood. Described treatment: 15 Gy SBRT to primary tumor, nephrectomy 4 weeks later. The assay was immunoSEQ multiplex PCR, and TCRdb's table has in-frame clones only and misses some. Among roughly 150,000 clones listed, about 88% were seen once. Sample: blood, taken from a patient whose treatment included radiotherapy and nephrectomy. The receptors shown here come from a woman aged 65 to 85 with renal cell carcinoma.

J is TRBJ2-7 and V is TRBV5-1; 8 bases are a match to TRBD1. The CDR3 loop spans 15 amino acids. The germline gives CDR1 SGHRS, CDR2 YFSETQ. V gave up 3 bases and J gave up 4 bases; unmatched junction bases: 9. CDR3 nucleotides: TGCGCCAGCAGCTCTACGACAGGGGTAGGGTACGAGCAGTACTTC. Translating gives CASSSTTGVGYEQYF.

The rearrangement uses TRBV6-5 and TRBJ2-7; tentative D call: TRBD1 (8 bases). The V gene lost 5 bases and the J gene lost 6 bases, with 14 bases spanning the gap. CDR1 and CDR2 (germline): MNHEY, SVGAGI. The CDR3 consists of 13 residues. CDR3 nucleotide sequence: TGTGCCAGCAGTCCTAACAGGGGGGGCGAGCAGTACTTC. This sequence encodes CASSPNRGGEQYF.

In DNA, the CDR3 is TGTGCCAGCAGTGTGAACAGGGGCCTCTCTGGAAACACCATATATTTT. Translating gives CASSVNRGLSGNTIYF. The V gene is TRBV2, the J gene TRBJ1-3; TRBD1 matches 7 bases. V shed 4 bases, J shed 0 bases, and the junction held 6 bases outside the gene matches. The CDR3 totals 16 residues. The germline V gene has CDR1 SNHLY and CDR2 FYNNEI.

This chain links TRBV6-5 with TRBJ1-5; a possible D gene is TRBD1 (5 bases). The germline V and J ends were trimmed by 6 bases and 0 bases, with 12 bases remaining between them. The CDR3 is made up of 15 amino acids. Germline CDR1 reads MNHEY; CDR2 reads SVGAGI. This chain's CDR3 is CASRYTGNSNQPQHF. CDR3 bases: TGTGCCAGCAGATATACAGGAAATAGCAATCAGCCCCAGCATTTT.

DNA for the CDR3: TGTGCCAGCAGCTCGGACAGGGGGACCTCTTACGAGCAGTACTTC. Translation: CASSSDRGTSYEQYF. The chain employs TRBV7-2 and TRBJ2-7; TRBD1 aligns across 10 bases. CDR3 length equals 15 residues. With V trimmed by 4 bases and J by 4 bases, 7 bases remained unmatched. CDR1 is SGHTA and CDR2 is FQGNSA in the germline V gene.

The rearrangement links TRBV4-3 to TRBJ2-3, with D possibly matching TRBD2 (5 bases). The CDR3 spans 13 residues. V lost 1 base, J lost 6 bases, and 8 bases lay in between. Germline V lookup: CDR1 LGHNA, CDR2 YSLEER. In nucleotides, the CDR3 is TGCGCCAGCAGCCAAGGGACTTCCGATACGCAGTATTTT. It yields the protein CASSQGTSDTQYF.

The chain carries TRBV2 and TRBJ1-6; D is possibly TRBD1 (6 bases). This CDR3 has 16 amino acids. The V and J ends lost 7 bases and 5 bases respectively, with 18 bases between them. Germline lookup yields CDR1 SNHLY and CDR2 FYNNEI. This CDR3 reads CASKRRAGDDNSPLHF. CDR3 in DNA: TGTGCCAGCAAAAGAAGGGCAGGGGATGATAATTCACCCCTCCACTTT. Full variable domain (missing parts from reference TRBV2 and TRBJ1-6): EPEVTQTPSHQVTQMGQEVILRCVPISNHLYFYWYRQILGQKVEFLVSFYNNEISEKSEIFDDQFSVERPDGSNFTLKIRSTKLEDSAMYFCASKRRAGDDNSPLHFGNGTRLTVT.

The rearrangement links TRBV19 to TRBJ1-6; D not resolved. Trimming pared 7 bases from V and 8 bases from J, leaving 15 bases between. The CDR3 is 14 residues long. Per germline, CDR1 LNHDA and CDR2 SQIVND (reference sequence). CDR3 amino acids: CASNQDGSHSPLHF. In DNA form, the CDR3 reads TGTGCCAGTAATCAGGACGGCTCCCATTCACCCCTCCACTTT.

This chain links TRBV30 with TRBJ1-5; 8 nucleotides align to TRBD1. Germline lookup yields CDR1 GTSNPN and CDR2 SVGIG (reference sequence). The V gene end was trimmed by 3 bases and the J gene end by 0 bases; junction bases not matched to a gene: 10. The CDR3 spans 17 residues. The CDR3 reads CAWSQGADWYSNQPQHF. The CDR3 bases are TGTGCCTGGAGCCAGGGGGCCGATTGGTATAGCAATCAGCCCCAGCATTTT.

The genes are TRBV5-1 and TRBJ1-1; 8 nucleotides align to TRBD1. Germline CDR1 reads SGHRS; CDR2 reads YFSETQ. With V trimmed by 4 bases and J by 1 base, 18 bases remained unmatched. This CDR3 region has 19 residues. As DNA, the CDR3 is TGCGCCAGCAGCCCCTTCCTAACAGGGGGAGGAAGCAGGAACACTGAAGCTTTCTTT. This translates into CASSPFLTGGGSRNTEAFF.

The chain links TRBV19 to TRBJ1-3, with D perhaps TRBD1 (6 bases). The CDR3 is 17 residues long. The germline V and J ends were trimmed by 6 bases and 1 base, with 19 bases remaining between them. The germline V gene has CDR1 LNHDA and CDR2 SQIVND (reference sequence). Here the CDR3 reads CASRSGTAGVSGNTIYF. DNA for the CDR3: TGTGCCAGTAGATCCGGGACGGCAGGGGTTTCTGGAAACACCATATATTTT. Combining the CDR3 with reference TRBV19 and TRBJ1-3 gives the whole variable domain DGGITQSPKYLFRKEGQNVTLSCEQNLNHDAMYWYRQDPGQGLRLIYYSQIVNDFQKGDIAEGYSVSREKKESFPLTVTSAQKNPTAFYLCASRSGTAGVSGNTIYFGEGSWLTVV.

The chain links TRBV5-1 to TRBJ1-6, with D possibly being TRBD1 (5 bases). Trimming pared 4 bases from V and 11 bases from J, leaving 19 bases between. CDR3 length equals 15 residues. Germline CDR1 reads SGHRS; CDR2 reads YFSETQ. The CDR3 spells CASSPQQGPVAPLHF. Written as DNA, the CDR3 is TGCGCCAGCAGCCCGCAGCAGGGCCCAGTGGCACCCCTCCACTTT.

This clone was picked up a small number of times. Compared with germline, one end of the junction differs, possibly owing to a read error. For the CDR3, the DNA is TGTGCTAGCAGCGTCCCCCGGGACAGGGTTATGAACACTGAAGCTTTCTTT. Translated: CASSVPRDRVMNTEAFF. The chain couples TRBV7-7 to TRBJ1-1, with 9 bases aligning to TRBD1. Germline CDR1 SSHAT, CDR2 FNYEAQ (reference sequence). This CDR3 spans 17 amino acids.

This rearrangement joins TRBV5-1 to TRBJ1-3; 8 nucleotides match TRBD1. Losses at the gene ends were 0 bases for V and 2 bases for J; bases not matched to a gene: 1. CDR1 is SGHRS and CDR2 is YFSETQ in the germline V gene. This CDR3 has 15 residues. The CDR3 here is CASSLGQGTGNTIYF. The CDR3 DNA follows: TGCGCCAGCAGCTTGGGACAGGGGACTGGAAACACCATATATTTT.

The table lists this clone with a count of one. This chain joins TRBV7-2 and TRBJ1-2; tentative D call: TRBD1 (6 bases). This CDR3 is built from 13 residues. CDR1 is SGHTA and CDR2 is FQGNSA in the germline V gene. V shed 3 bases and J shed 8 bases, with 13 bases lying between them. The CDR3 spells CASSLKRGEGYTF. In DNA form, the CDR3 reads TGTGCCAGCAGCTTGAAAAGGGGGGAGGGCTACACCTTC.

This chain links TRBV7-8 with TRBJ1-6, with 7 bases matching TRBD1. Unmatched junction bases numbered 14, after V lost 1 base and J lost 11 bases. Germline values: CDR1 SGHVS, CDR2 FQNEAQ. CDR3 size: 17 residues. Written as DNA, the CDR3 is TGTGCCAGCAGCTTAGGGACAGGAGGGTACTGGGTAACACCCCTCCACTTT. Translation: CASSLGTGGYWVTPLHF.

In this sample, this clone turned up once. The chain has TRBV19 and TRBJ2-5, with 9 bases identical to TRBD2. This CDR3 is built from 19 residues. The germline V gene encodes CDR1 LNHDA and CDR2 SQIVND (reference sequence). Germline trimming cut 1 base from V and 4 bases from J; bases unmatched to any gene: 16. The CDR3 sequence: CASSIGGPSGSGGAETQYF. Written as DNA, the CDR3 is TGTGCCAGTAGTATAGGGGGCCCCTCAGGTAGCGGGGGTGCAGAGACCCAGTACTTC.

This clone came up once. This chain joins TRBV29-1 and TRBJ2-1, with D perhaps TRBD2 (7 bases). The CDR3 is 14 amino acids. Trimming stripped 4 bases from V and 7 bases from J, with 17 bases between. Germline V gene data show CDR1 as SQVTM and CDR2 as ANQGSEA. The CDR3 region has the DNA TGCAGCGTTGGGGGGGGGCGGGGGTTAAATGAGCAGTTCTTC. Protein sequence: CSVGGGRGLNEQFF.